The rows below give T cell receptor beta chains drawn from one sample of a study of breast tumors, draining lymph nodes, adjacent tissues. Using its own MiXCR run on the multiplex PCR reads, TCRdb lists one record per CDR3 protein. The sample yields some 130,000 distinct CDR3 sequences, 20% seen once. Sample: axillary lymph node tissue. The receptor set was obtained from a female donor with breast cancer. Some clones in this sample may be carry-over from other donors' samples. Both conserved end residues are part of each CDR3. D genes are given only for firm matches. Clone size is given for some rows only: seen once, a few or many times, or a class if the clone is expanded.

CDR3 length: 14; D gene: TRBD2; clone size: many; J gene: TRBJ2-5; V gene: TRBV5-1; CDR3 DNA: TGCGCCAGCACCCCGGGACTACCAGAAGAGACCCAGTACTTC; CDR3 protein: CASTPGLPEETQYF
CDR3 length: 17; D gene: TRBD2; clone size: many; J gene: TRBJ2-7; V gene: TRBV7-2; CDR3 DNA: TGTGCCAGCAGCTTAGGACTAGCGGGACTCTACTCCTACGAGCAGTACTTC; CDR3 protein: CASSLGLAGLYSYEQYF
CDR3 length: 15; D gene: TRBD2; clone size: -; J gene: TRBJ2-1; V gene: TRBV9; CDR3 DNA: TGTGCCAGCAGCAGACTAGCGGGAGGGAGGAGTGAGCAGTTCTTC; CDR3 protein: CASSRLAGGRSEQFF
CDR3 length: 16; D gene: -; clone size: many; J gene: TRBJ1-5; V gene: TRBV5-1; CDR3 DNA: TGCGCCAGCAGCTTGCTGGCAGGCAATAGCAATCAGCCCCAGCATTTT; CDR3 protein: CASSLLAGNSNQPQHF
CDR3 length: 15; D gene: -; clone size: many; J gene: TRBJ2-5; V gene: TRBV20-1; CDR3 DNA: TGCAGTGTTAGGGGCTCAAGACAGGGAGGGGAGACCCAGTACTTC; CDR3 protein: CSVRGSRQGGETQYF
CDR3 length: 16; D gene: TRBD2; clone size: many; J gene: TRBJ2-5; V gene: TRBV18; CDR3 DNA: TGTGCCAGCTCACTCACTAGCGGGAGTCTCCAAGAGACCCAGTACTTC; CDR3 protein: CASSLTSGSLQETQYF
CDR3 length: 15; D gene: TRBD2; clone size: -; J gene: TRBJ2-3; V gene: TRBV5-1; CDR3 DNA: TGCGCCAGCAGCTCGCGGGGGGACCGCACAGATACGCAGTATTTT; CDR3 protein: CASSSRGDRTDTQYF
CDR3 length: 12; D gene: -; clone size: many; J gene: TRBJ2-1; V gene: TRBV20-1; CDR3 DNA: TGCAGTGCTCCCCCCACATACAATGAGCAGTTCTTC; CDR3 protein: CSAPPTYNEQFF
CDR3 length: 16; D gene: -; clone size: many; J gene: TRBJ2-3; V gene: TRBV24-1; CDR3 DNA: -; CDR3 protein: CAPIYRCETSTDTQYF
CDR3 length: 16; D gene: -; clone size: many; J gene: TRBJ2-1; V gene: TRBV4-2; CDR3 DNA: TGTGCCAGCAGCCAAGATGTCACCTTTCCCTACAATGAGCAGTTCTTC; CDR3 protein: CASSQDVTFPYNEQFF
CDR3 length: 17; D gene: -; clone size: -; J gene: TRBJ2-4; V gene: TRBV27; CDR3 DNA: TGTGCCAGCAGTCCCTTGACAGGTCCTAAAGCCAAAAACATTCAGTACTTC; CDR3 protein: CASSPLTGPKAKNIQYF
CDR3 length: 15; D gene: -; clone size: many; J gene: TRBJ1-5; V gene: TRBV6-6; CDR3 DNA: TGTGCCAGCAGCTTCCGGGGGGGGAGCAATCAGCCCCAGCATTTT; CDR3 protein: CASSFRGGSNQPQHF
CDR3 length: 15; D gene: -; clone size: many; J gene: TRBJ2-5; V gene: TRBV4-1; CDR3 DNA: TGCGCCAGCAGCCAAGATACCGGTCTCGGAGAGACCCAGTACTTC; CDR3 protein: CASSQDTGLGETQYF
CDR3 length: 16; D gene: TRBD1; clone size: many; J gene: TRBJ2-7; V gene: TRBV10-3; CDR3 DNA: TGTGCCATCAGTCCTCTCTCCGGGACAGGCACCTACGAGCAGTACTTC; CDR3 protein: CAISPLSGTGTYEQYF
CDR3 length: 16; D gene: -; clone size: many; J gene: TRBJ1-4; V gene: TRBV5-5; CDR3 DNA: TGTGCCAGCAGCGCCCACCCGACAGGAACTAATGAAAAACTGTTTTTT; CDR3 protein: CASSAHPTGTNEKLFF
CDR3 length: 15; D gene: TRBD2; clone size: many; J gene: TRBJ2-3; V gene: TRBV7-7; CDR3 DNA: TGTGCTAGCAGCTCCGGGACTAGCATGTCAGATACGCAGTATTTT; CDR3 protein: CASSSGTSMSDTQYF
CDR3 length: 16; D gene: -; clone size: -; J gene: TRBJ1-4; V gene: TRBV3-1; CDR3 DNA: TGTGCCAGCAGCCAAGGATTTTCGCGGGGGGAGGAAAAACTGTTTTTT; CDR3 protein: CASSQGFSRGEEKLFF
CDR3 length: 15; D gene: -; clone size: many; J gene: TRBJ1-6; V gene: TRBV20-1; CDR3 DNA: TGCAGTGCTCCTGACTCGGCCGGCTATAATTCACCCCTCCACTTT; CDR3 protein: CSAPDSAGYNSPLHF
CDR3 length: 14; D gene: TRBD1; clone size: many; J gene: TRBJ1-4; V gene: TRBV6-5; CDR3 DNA: TGTGCCAGCACCTCGACAGGGTTTGGTGAAAAACTGTTTTTT; CDR3 protein: CASTSTGFGEKLFF
CDR3 length: 13; D gene: -; clone size: many; J gene: TRBJ2-5; V gene: TRBV20-1; CDR3 DNA: TGCAGTGCCGCCTACGTAGCAAAAGAGACCCAGTACTTC; CDR3 protein: CSAAYVAKETQYF
CDR3 length: 12; D gene: -; clone size: many; J gene: TRBJ1-2; V gene: TRBV7-9; CDR3 DNA: TGTGCCAGCAGCCCTCTCCCGACCGGCTACACCTTC; CDR3 protein: CASSPLPTGYTF
CDR3 length: 14; D gene: -; clone size: -; J gene: TRBJ1-1; V gene: TRBV24-1; CDR3 DNA: TGTGCCACCAGTGAAGGGGCCGGGAACACTGAAGCTTTCTTT; CDR3 protein: CATSEGAGNTEAFF
CDR3 length: 14; D gene: -; clone size: many; J gene: TRBJ1-5; V gene: TRBV5-4; CDR3 DNA: TGTGCCAGCAGCTTCTGGGGGGGCGGGCAGCCCCAGCATTTT; CDR3 protein: CASSFWGGGQPQHF
CDR3 length: 14; D gene: TRBD1; clone size: many; J gene: TRBJ1-4; V gene: TRBV29-1; CDR3 DNA: TGCAGCGTTGCCGGCGGACAGGAGCCGGAAAAACTGTTTTTT; CDR3 protein: CSVAGGQEPEKLFF
CDR3 length: 12; D gene: -; clone size: -; J gene: TRBJ1-4; V gene: TRBV4-1; CDR3 DNA: TGTGCCAGCAGCCAATTGGATGAAAAACCGTTTTTT; CDR3 protein: CASSQLDEKPFF
CDR3 length: 18; D gene: TRBD2; clone size: few; J gene: TRBJ2-2; V gene: TRBV6-6; CDR3 DNA: TGTGCCAGCAGTCGACTAGCGGGGGGGGGTAGTGGGACCGGGGAGCTGTTTTTT; CDR3 protein: CASSRLAGGGSGTGELFF
CDR3 length: 16; D gene: TRBD2; clone size: many; J gene: TRBJ2-3; V gene: TRBV12-3/TRBV12-4; CDR3 DNA: TGTGCCAGCAGTTTCAGACTAGCGGGGCGCACAGATACGCAGTATTTT; CDR3 protein: CASSFRLAGRTDTQYF
CDR3 length: 15; D gene: TRBD2; clone size: many; J gene: TRBJ2-1; V gene: TRBV24-1; CDR3 DNA: TGTGCCACCAGTATAGCGGGAGGGCCTTACAATGAGCAGTTCTTC; CDR3 protein: CATSIAGGPYNEQFF
CDR3 length: 16; D gene: TRBD1; clone size: many; J gene: TRBJ2-1; V gene: TRBV5-1; CDR3 DNA: TGCGCCAGCAGCCCCTCCGGGACAGGGGGCTTAAATGAGCAGTTCTTC; CDR3 protein: CASSPSGTGGLNEQFF
CDR3 length: 18; D gene: -; clone size: few; J gene: TRBJ2-6; V gene: TRBV5-6; CDR3 DNA: TGTGCCAGCAACATCGGGGGCAGGGGGGCTGCTGGGGCCAACGTCCTGACTTTC; CDR3 protein: CASNIGGRGAAGANVLTF
CDR3 length: 16; D gene: TRBD2; clone size: -; J gene: TRBJ2-2; V gene: TRBV7-3; CDR3 DNA: TGTGCCAGCAGCTCCCTGGGACTAGCGGACACCGGGGAGCTGTTTTTT; CDR3 protein: CASSSLGLADTGELFF
CDR3 length: 13; D gene: TRBD1; clone size: many; J gene: TRBJ1-3; V gene: TRBV10-2; CDR3 DNA: TGCGCCAGCCGGACAGGGATTGGAAACACCATATATTTT; CDR3 protein: CASRTGIGNTIYF
CDR3 length: 15; D gene: TRBD1; clone size: -; J gene: TRBJ2-7; V gene: TRBV19; CDR3 DNA: TGTGCCGGTAGTAACGGCCACAGGGGGTCCTACGAGCAGTACTTC; CDR3 protein: CAGSNGHRGSYEQYF
CDR3 length: 13; D gene: -; clone size: many; J gene: TRBJ2-1; V gene: TRBV2; CDR3 DNA: TGTGCCAGCAGTGATGAATCAGGCAATGAGCAGTTCTTC; CDR3 protein: CASSDESGNEQFF